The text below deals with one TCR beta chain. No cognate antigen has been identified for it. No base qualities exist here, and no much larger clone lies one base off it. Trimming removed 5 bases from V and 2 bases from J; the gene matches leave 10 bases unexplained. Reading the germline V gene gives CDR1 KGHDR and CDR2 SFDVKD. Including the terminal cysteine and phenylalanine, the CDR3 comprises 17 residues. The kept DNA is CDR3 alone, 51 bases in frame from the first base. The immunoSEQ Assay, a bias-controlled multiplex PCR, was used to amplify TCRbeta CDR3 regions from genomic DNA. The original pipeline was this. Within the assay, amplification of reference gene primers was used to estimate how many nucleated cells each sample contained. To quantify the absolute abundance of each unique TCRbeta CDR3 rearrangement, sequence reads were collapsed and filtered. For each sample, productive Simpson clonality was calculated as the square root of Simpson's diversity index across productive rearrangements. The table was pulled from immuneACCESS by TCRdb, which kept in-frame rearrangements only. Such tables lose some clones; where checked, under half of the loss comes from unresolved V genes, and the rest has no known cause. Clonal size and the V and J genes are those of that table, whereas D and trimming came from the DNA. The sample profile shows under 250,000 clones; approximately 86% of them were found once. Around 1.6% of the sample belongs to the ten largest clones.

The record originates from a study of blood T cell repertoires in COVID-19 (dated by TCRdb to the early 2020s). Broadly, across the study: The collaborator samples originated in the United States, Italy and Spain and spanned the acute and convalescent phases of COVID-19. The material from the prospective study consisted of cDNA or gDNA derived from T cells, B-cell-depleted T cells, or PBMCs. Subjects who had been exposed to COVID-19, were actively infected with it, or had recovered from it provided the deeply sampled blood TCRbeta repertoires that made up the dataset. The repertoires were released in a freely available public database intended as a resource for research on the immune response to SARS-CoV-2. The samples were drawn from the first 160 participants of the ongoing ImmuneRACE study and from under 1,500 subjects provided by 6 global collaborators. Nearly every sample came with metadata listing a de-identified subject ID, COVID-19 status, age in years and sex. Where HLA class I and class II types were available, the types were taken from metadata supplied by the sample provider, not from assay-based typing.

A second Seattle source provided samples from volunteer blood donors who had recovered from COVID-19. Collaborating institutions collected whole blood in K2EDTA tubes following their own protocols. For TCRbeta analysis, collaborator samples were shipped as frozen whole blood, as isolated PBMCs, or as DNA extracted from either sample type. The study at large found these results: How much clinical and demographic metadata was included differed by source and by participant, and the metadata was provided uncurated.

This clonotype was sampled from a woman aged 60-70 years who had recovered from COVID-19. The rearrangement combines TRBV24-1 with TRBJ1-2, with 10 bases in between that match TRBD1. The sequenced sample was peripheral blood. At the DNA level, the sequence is TGTGCCACCAGTGTCCCGGGACAGGGGACTCCAAACTATGGCTACACCTTC. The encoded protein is CATSVPGQGTPNYGYTF.